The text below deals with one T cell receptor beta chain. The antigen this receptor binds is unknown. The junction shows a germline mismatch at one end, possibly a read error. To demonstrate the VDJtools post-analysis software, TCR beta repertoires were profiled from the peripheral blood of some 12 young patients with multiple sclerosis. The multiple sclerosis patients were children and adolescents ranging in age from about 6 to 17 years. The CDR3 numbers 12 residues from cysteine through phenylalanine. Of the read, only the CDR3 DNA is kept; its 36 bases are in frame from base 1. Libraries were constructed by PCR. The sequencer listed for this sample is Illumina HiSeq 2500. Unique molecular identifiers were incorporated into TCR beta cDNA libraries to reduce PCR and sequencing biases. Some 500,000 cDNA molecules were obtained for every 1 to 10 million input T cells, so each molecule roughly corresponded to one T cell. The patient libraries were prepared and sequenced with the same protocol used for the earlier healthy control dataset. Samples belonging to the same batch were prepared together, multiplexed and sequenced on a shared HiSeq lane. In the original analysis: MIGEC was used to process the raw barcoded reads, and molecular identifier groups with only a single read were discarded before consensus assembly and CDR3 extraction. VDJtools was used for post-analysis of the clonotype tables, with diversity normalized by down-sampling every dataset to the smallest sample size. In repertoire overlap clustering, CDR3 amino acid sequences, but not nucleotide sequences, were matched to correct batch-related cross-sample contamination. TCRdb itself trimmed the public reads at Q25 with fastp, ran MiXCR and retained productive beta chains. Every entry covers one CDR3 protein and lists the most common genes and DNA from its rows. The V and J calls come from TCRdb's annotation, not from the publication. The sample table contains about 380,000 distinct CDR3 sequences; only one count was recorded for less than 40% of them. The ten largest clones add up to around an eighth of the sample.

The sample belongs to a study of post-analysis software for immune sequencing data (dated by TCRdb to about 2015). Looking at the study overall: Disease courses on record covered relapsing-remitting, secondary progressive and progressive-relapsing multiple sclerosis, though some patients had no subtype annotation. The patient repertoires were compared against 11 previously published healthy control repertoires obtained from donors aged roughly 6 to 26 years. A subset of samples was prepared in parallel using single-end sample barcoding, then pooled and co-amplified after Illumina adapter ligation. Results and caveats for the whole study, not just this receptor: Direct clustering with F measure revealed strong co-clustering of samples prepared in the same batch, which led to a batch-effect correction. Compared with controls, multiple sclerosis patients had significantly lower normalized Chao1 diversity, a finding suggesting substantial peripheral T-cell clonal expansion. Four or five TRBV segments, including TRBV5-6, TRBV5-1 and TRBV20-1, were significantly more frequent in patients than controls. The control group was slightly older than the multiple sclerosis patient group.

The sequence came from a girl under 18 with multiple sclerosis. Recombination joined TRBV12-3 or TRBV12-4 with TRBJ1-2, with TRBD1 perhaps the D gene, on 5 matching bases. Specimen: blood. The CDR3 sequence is CASRQENYGHTF. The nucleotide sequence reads TGTGCCAGCAGACAGGAAAACTATGGCCACACCTTC.